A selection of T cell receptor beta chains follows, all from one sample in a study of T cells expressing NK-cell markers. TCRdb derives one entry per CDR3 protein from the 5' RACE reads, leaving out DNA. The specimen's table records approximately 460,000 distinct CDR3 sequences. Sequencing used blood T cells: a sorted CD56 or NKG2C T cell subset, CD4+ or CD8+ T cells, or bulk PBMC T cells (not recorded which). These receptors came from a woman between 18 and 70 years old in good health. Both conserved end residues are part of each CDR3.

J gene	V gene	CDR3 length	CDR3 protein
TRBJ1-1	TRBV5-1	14	CASSFGNPNTEAFF
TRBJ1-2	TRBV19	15	CASRNPGQGLYGYTF
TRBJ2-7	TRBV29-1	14	CSVVREGVPYEQYF
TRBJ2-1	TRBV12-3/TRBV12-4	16	CASGQLAGGPYNEQFF
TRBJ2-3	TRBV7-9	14	CASSLRLAKDTQYF
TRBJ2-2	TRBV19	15	CASSTGGPNTGELFF
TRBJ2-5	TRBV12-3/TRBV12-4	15	CASPPGLAVQETQYF
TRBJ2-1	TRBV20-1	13	CSARDVRAGGQFF
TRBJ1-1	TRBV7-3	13	CASSLNIRSEAFF
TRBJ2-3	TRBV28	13	CASSFSYEGKQYF
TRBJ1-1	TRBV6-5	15	CASSYSGGQGTEAFF
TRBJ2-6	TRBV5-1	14	CASSLGGEGNVLTF
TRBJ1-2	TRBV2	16	CASSDLRQGPNYGYTF
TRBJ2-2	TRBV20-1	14	CSASPRVNTGELFF
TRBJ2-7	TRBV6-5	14	CASDVSGRINEQYF
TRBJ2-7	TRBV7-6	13	CASIDPGAGEQYF
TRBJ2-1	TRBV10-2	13	CASTPRLANEQFF
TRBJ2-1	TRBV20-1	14	CSARDGFTYNEQFF
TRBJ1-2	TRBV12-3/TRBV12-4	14	CASSRHGDNYGYTF
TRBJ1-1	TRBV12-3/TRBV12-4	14	CASSLQGVLSEAFF
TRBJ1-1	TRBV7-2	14	CASSLRTANTEAFF
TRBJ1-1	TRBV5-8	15	CASSSWTGQNTEAFF
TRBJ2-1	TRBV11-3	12	CASSIQGNEQFF
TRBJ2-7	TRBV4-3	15	CASSAGLKGVYEQYF
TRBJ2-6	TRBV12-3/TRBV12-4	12	CASERGANVLTF
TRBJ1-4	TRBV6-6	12	CASRQTNEKLFF
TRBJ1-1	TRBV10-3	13	CAIRPDRGIGAFF
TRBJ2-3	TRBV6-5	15	CASSYPGGSTDTQYF
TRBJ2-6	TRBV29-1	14	CSVLSPSGANVLTF
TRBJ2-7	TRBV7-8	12	CASSWGDYEQYF
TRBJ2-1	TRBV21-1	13	CASIGAPGNEQFF
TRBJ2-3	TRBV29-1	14	CSVEGQFSTDTQYF
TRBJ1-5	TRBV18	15	CASSPEQTSYQPQHF
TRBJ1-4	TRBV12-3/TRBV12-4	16	CASNRSPDGGDEKLFF
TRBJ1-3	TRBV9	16	CASSADFTESGNTIYF
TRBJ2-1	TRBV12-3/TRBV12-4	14	CASSLRGLGNEQFF
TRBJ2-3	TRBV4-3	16	CASSQDARDSTDTQYF
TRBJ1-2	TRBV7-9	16	CASSAPLGGDDDGYTF
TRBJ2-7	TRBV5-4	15	CASSQGQGVVYEQYF
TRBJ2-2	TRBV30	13	CAWSVGAGGELFF
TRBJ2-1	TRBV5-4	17	CASSLVSGRAYDNEQFF
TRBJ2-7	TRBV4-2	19	CASSPGQGLAGAFTYEQYF
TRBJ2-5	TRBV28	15	CASSSSAGAEETQYF
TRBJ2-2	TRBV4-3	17	CASSQSGTSGKSGELFF
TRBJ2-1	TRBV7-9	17	CASTLTRREGRWVEQFF
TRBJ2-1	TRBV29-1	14	CSVPGQGVYNEQFF
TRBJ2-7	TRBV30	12	CAWSIVTYEQYF
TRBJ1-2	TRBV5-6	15	CASSYPGTTLGGYTF
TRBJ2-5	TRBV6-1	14	CASRSGGLGETQYF
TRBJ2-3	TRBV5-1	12	CASSWNTDTQYF
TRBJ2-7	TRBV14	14	CASSQDPSGYEQYF
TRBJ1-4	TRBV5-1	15	CASSLLQPTNEKLFF
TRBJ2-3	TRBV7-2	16	CASSPYEGGSTDTQYF
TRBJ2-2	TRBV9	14	CASSPRTGSGELFF
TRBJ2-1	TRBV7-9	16	CASSLVSGRTIYEQFF